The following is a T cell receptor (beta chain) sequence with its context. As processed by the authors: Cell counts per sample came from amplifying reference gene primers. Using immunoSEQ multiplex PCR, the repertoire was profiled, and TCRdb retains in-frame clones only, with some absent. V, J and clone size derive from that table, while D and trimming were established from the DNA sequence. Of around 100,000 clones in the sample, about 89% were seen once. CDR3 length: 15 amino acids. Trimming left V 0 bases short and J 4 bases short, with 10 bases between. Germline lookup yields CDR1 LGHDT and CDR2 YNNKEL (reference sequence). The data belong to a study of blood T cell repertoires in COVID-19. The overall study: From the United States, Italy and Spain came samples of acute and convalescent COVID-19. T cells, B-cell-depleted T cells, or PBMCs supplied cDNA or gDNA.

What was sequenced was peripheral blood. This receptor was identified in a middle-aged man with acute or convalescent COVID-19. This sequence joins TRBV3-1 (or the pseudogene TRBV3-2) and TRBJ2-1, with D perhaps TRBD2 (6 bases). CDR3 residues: CASSQDGSLYNEQFF. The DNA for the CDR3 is TGTGCCAGCAGCCAAGACGGGAGTTTATACAATGAGCAGTTCTTC.